This T cell receptor (beta chain) emerged from a study of cytomegalovirus exposure and HLA in healthy donors. The overall study: Earlier sequencing of 150 million to 200 million T cells yielded 120 million or so unique TCR beta sequences.

Primers: 60 Vbeta forward and 13 Jbeta reverse. The repertoire was sequenced with immunoSEQ multiplex PCR; TCRdb's copy has only in-frame clones and lacks some. This sample has 150,000 to 200,000 clones, with more than 65% found just once. Note on this clone: What it recognizes is unknown.

Study findings and constraints: Confirmation in vitro established that a few CMV-associated chains were specific for CMV antigens. Excluded: some indistinguishable V segments such as TRBV6-2 and TRBV6-3.

The CDR3 runs 15 residues. Germline CDR1 is SGHVS and CDR2 is FNYEAQ. V was shortened by 1 base and J by 4 bases, with 11 bases between the two germline ends. Specimen: PBMCs. The J gene is TRBJ1-5, the V gene TRBV7-6; weak D call: TRBD1 (5 bases). The clonotype comes from a woman aged 30 to 39 in good health and CMV-seropositive. CDR3 sequence: CASSLGGGSNQPQHF. In DNA form, the CDR3 reads TGTGCCAGCAGCTTAGGGGGGGGGTCTAATCAGCCCCAGCATTTT.